Presented here are 14 T cell receptor beta chains from one specimen sequenced in a study of shared clonotypes between healthy human individuals. Assay: immunoSEQ multiplex PCR; the TCRdb copy retains only in-frame clones and omits some. The data show over 1.4 million clones, approximately 96% seen once. The sequencing input was naive CD4+ T cells sorted from blood. Subset specified: CD45RA+ positively selected. The receptors were sampled from a man under 40 in good health.

The chain is built from TRBV5-1 and TRBJ2-7; TRBD2 aligns across 11 bases. After removal of 3 bases from V and 0 bases from J, the junction contained 14 bases not matched to a gene. Per the germline V gene, CDR1 is SGHRS and CDR2 is YFSETQ. The CDR3 is made up of 19 amino acids. CDR3 coding DNA: TGCGCCAGCAGCTCTACTCCGGGACTAGCGGAACCTTCCTCCTACGAGCAGTACTTC. This gives the protein CASSSTPGLAEPSSYEQYF.

This chain joins TRBV5-1 and TRBJ2-3; D is undetermined. Trimming removed 4 bases from V and 3 bases from J, with 9 bases in between. The CDR3 has 13 amino acids. Looked up from germline, CDR1 is SGHRS and CDR2 is YFSETQ. The CDR3 loop is CASSPQRTDTQYF. The CDR3 nucleotides are TGCGCCAGCAGCCCCCAGCGAACAGATACGCAGTATTTT.

Concerning this clone: The sample holds other DNA sequences that translate to the same CDR3. The chain is built from TRBV7-6 and TRBJ2-7, with 9 bases matching TRBD1. Losses at the gene ends were 5 bases for V and 3 bases for J; bases not matched to a gene: 2. This CDR3 has 13 amino acids. Germline V gene data show CDR1 as SGHVS and CDR2 as FNYEAQ. The CDR3 is CASSRGQGYEQYF. Here the CDR3 DNA reads TGTGCCAGCAGCCGGGGACAGGGCTACGAGCAGTACTTC. The full variable domain, completed using reference TRBV7-6 and TRBJ2-7, is GAGVSQSPRYKVTKRGQDVALRCDPISGHVSLYWYRQALGQGPEFLTYFNYEAQQDKSGLPNDRFSAERPEGSISTLTIQRTEQRDSAMYRCASSRGQGYEQYFGPGTRLTVT.

This chain links TRBV6-5 with TRBJ1-2; D is undetermined. Germline CDR1 and CDR2: MNHEY and SVGAGI. The CDR3 is made up of 15 amino acids. The ends were cut back, 8 bases at V and 8 bases at J, with 24 bases in the middle. Here the CDR3 reads CASSLGLGPGGGYTF. In DNA, the CDR3 is TGTGCCAGCTCATTAGGATTAGGACCGGGAGGCGGCTACACCTTC.

The V call is TRBV5-4, the J call TRBJ1-2; a weak D match, TRBD1 (5 bases). Deletions cut 1 base from V and 7 bases from J, with 11 bases between. Germline V gene data show CDR1 as SGHNT and CDR2 as YYREEE (reference sequence). The CDR3 length is 13 residues. CDR3 nucleotides: TGTGCCAGCAGCTTGCCCAGGGTGGCTGGCTACACCTTC. Amino acids: CASSLPRVAGYTF.

The chain uses TRBV25-1 and TRBJ1-1, with a tentative D call TRBD1 (6 bases). Deletions cut 1 base from V and 5 bases from J, with 17 bases between. The CDR3 has 16 amino acids. Germline values: CDR1 MGHDK, CDR2 SYGVNS. In nucleotides, the CDR3 is TGTGCCAGCAGTGAATGGAAGGGGACCACAGGGACTGAAGCTTTCTTT. Translated: CASSEWKGTTGTEAFF.

The CDR3 is CASSPGQGIGQPQHF. CDR3 bases: TGCGCCAGCAGCCCGGGACAGGGGATAGGACAGCCCCAGCATTTT. V gene TRBV5-1 combines with J gene TRBJ1-5; 10 bases are a match to TRBD1. The CDR3 is made up of 15 amino acids. V gave up 4 bases and J gave up 7 bases; unmatched junction bases: 8. CDR1 is SGHRS and CDR2 is YFSETQ in the germline V gene.

The chain uses TRBV15 and TRBJ2-2, with TRBD2 identical over 7 bases. This CDR3 has 16 amino acids. With 1 base clipped from V and 0 bases from J, the junction kept 2 bases outside the gene matches. Germline CDR1 reads LNHNV; CDR2 reads YYDKDF (reference sequence). The CDR3 bases are TGTGCCACCAGCAGAGGTCTAGCGGCGAACACCGGGGAGCTGTTTTTT. Protein sequence: CATSRGLAANTGELFF.

This chain links TRBV2 with TRBJ2-1, with D possibly matching TRBD2 (5 bases). Germline CDR1 reads SNHLY; CDR2 reads FYNNEI. V gave up 7 bases and J gave up 9 bases, with 19 bases separating them. The CDR3 has 14 amino acids. CDR3 protein: CASTKELVIGEQFF. CDR3 DNA: TGTGCCAGCACCAAGGAACTAGTTATCGGTGAGCAGTTCTTC.

V usage is TRBV7-9 and J usage is TRBJ1-1, with D unclear. Germline CDR1 is SEHNR and CDR2 is FQNEAQ (reference sequence). With 2 bases removed from V and 4 bases from J, the gap between germline ends came to 8 bases. The CDR3 runs 13 residues. CDR3 protein: CASSLSRSTEAFF. CDR3 DNA sequence: TGTGCCAGCAGCTTAAGTAGGAGCACTGAAGCTTTCTTT. The variable domain in full, completed from reference TRBV7-9 and TRBJ1-1, reads DTGVSQNPRHKITKRGQNVTFRCDPISEHNRLYWYRQTLGQGPEFLTYFQNEAQLEKSRLLSDRFSAERPKGSFSTLEIQRTEQGDSAMYLCASSLSRSTEAFFGQGTRLTVV.

The gene calls are TRBV7-9 and TRBJ2-1, with 7 bases fitting TRBD2. Germline loops: CDR1 SEHNR, CDR2 FQNEAQ (reference sequence). The junction had 12 bases not matched to a gene; V was cut back by 5 bases and J by 5 bases. The CDR3 has 16 residues. DNA of the CDR3: TGTGCCAGCAGCGTAAAGCGGGAAGGCCCAGACAATGAGCAGTTCTTC. This encodes CASSVKREGPDNEQFF.

The genes are TRBV5-5 and TRBJ2-6, with no clear D. This CDR3 contains 18 residues. V shed 0 bases and J shed 4 bases, with 17 bases lying between them. Germline V gene lookup returns CDR1 SGHKS and CDR2 YYEKEE (reference sequence). CDR3 protein: CASSLGALPSAGANVLTF. The DNA of the CDR3 is TGTGCCAGCAGCTTGGGGGCCTTACCTTCGGCCGGGGCCAACGTCCTGACTTTC.

In nucleotides, the CDR3 is TGTGCCAGCAGTTTCAAACTCGTACGTGGGGATGAGCAGTTCTTC. This translates into CASSFKLVRGDEQFF. The rearrangement joins TRBV28 to TRBJ2-1, with unresolved D. The germline V gene encodes CDR1 MDHEN and CDR2 SYDVKM. This CDR3 is 15 amino acids long. V lost 3 bases to trimming and J lost 8 bases, with 17 bases between them.

In its sample, this clone was seen a few times. The chain uses TRBV15 and TRBJ2-2; D unclear. The germline gives CDR1 LNHNV, CDR2 YYDKDF (reference sequence). The CDR3 covers 13 residues. V lost 0 bases and J 7 bases, leaving 6 bases between the germline ends. In nucleotides, the CDR3 is TGTGCCACCAGCAGAGATATGGGCGGGGAGCTGTTTTTT. It codes for CATSRDMGGELFF.